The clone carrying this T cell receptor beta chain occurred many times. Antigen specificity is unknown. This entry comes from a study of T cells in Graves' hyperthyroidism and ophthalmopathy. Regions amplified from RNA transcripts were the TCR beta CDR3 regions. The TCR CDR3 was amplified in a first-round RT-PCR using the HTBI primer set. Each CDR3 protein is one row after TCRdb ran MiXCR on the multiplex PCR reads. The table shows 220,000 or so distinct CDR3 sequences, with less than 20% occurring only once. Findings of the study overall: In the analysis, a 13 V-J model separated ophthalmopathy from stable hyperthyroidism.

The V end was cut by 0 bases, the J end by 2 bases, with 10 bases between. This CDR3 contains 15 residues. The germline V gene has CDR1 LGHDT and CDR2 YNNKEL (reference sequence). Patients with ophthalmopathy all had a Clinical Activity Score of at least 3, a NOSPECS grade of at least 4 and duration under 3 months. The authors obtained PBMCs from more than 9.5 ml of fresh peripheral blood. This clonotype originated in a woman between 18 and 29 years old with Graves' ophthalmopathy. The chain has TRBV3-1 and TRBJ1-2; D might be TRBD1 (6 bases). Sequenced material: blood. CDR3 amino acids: CASSQDHQGNYGYTF. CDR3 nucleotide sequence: TGTGCCAGCAGCCAAGATCATCAGGGGAACTATGGCTACACCTTC.